This T cell receptor beta chain was recorded in a study of CD8+ T cells in alopecia areata. In the study overall: Tofacitinib treatment spanned 6 to 18 months, with 6 months off drug afterward.

Study-wide results and limits: Lesional scalp, notably in alopecia totalis/universalis, had clonality above that of normal scalp.

With 2 bases clipped from V and 4 bases from J, the junction kept 6 bases outside the gene matches. The CDR3 covers 15 residues. The germline V gene has CDR1 MNHNS and CDR2 SASEGT. Points on this clone: Its specificity is not known.

Extraction and reverse transcription of RNA yielded cDNA as the sequencing template. Data came from immunoSEQ multiplex PCR; TCRdb stores just in-frame clones and leaves some out. The table has some 180,000 clones, around 49% seen once. The treatment: oral pan-JAK inhibitor, 5-10 mg twice daily. Both peripheral blood and punch biopsies of lesional scalp skin were obtained from patients who had alopecia areata. The sequence came from a human donor with alopecia areata. Specimen: CD8+ T cells sorted from blood, collected at week 52, from a patient treated with tofacitinib. V gene TRBV6-1 combines with J gene TRBJ1-2; 8 bases align to TRBD1. Written as DNA, the CDR3 is TGTGCCAGCAGTGAATCCACAGGGGGGTTCTATGGCTACACCTTC. It codes for CASSESTGGFYGYTF.